This T cell receptor (beta chain) was profiled in a study of blood T cells in healthy people across ages (dated by TCRdb to the mid-2010s). A note on the overall study: In model experiments, template switching captured roughly one uniquely barcoded TCR beta cDNA molecule for every two T cells. The study analyzed two additional independent replicas of 1 million unique cDNA reads from the same blood draw for two donors, one aged 18 to 30 and one aged 80 or older. To avoid experimental bias, donors of different ages were spread randomly across the sequencing lanes. Age-related changes in TCR beta repertoire diversity were measured in the study by deep sequencing normalized with unique cDNA molecular identifiers. Donors were grouped into four age groups: young (average roughly 17 years), middle-aged (about 40), aged (around 56) and long-lived (around 82). Findings and caveats that apply to the study as a whole: Total diversity estimates from one million sequenced T cells were considered lower bounds and underestimates. The long-lived group showed more naive CD4+ T cells, fewer expanded clones and increased TCR diversity than the aged group, suggesting age selection. The CMV infection status of donors was not known, potentially confounding age-related changes in expanded clonotypes. Since profiling was done on bulk unsorted PBMCs, naive and antigen-experienced compartments could not be conclusively compared. Observed TCR beta diversity correlated strongly with the percentage of naive T cells measured by flow cytometry. As age increased, observed TCR beta diversity per million T cells dropped in a roughly linear way, and a significant reduction was already evident by age roughly 36.

Library prep was done by 5' RACE. The sequencer was an Illumina HiSeq 2500. A second PCR of roughly 7 to 12 cycles was performed with a sample-barcoded 5' primer and a J-beta primer mix. Each TCR beta cDNA molecule received a unique molecular identifier from a template-switch 5' adaptor carrying 12 random nucleotides. Each sample yielded at least 3 million CDR3-containing paired-end reads. First-strand cDNA was synthesized from all RNA with the Mint cDNA synthesis kit, primed by a TRBC-specific oligonucleotide. All cDNA was treated with uracil-DNA glycosylase and then went through a first 18-cycle PCR with the universal primers M1SS and BC2_uni_R. The published analysis was carried out like this. Each sample was normalized by randomly selecting 1 million high-quality reads, each carrying a distinct molecular identifier. Instead of being binned into consensus sequences, reads that shared molecular identifiers were thrown out. MiTCR, run with a Q25 quality threshold and the strictest error-elimination algorithm, handled CDR3 identification, clonotype clustering and error correction. A nonparametric unseen species model with Euler transformation was used to estimate a lower bound on total TCR beta diversity. Starting from the raw public reads, TCRdb applied fastp trimming at Q25, assembled clones with MiXCR and retained in-frame beta chains. CDR3 protein sequences are deduplicated, and each keeps its most common genes and DNA. TCRdb's processing, not the study's, gives the V and J calls here. This sample gives around 1,000,000 distinct CDR3 sequences in total; 35% to 40% of them show up just once. The ten biggest clones cover 13% of the sample.

The donors were roughly 38 Caucasian individuals from Russia, aged roughly 6 to 100 years, who were systemically healthy. Each donor gave 8 to 10 milliliters of peripheral blood, drawn into EDTA-treated Vacutainer tubes. Ficoll-Paque density-gradient centrifugation was used to isolate PBMCs, with at least 7 million obtained per sample. Total RNA, at least 6 micrograms per sample, was extracted from PBMCs with Trizol reagent. For every donor, flow cytometry on a PBMC aliquot measured the percentage of naive CD45RAhigh/CD27high T cells. Germline trimming amounts to 2 bases on V and 5 bases on J, with 5 as the count of junction bases outside the gene matches. Looking up the germline V gene yields CDR1 MNHEY and CDR2 SVGAGI. The CDR3 sequence holds 15 residues, the cysteine and phenylalanine included. The only DNA kept is the CDR3, 45 bases in frame from the first base. In regard to this clonotype: What antigen it recognizes has not been identified. Base qualities are not provided; no much larger clone lies one nucleotide away.

The specimen was blood. Rearrangement joined TRBV6-5 to TRBJ2-3, with 9 bases in between that match TRBD1. The sequence derives from a man between 18 and 29 years old in good health. The CDR3 has the sequence CASSYRDRVGDTQYF. The DNA is as follows: TGTGCCAGCAGTTACCGGGACAGGGTTGGAGATACGCAGTATTTT.